One and the same sample provided the 24 T cell receptor beta chains below, sequenced in a study of T cells in Graves' hyperthyroidism and ophthalmopathy. Amplification of TCR beta CDR3 regions was performed using RNA transcripts as template. TCR CDR3 regions were first amplified by RT-PCR with HTBI primers. A single record per CDR3 protein comes from TCRdb applying MiXCR to the multiplex PCR reads. This sample carries about 720,000 distinct CDR3 sequences, over 15% of them seen once, and the ten largest clones take under 10%. Material for sequencing was blood. All receptors derive from a man between 18 and 29 years old with Graves' hyperthyroidism.

This clonotype was seen once. The chain couples TRBV12-3 or TRBV12-4 to TRBJ2-7; the D gene could be TRBD1 or TRBD2 (7 bases each). V was pared by 5 bases and J by 9 bases, with 17 bases between. This CDR3 is built from 13 residues. CDR3 in DNA: TGTGCCAGCAGTCCAGGGGGGGTCGGGGGGCAGTACTTC. The encoded protein is CASSPGGVGGQYF.

V gene TRBV7-2 combines with J gene TRBJ2-5; 10 nucleotides match TRBD2. Germline CDR1 SGHTA, CDR2 FQGNSA. J lost 5 bases, V lost 0 bases, and 3 bases had no gene match. The CDR3 is 15 amino acids. DNA of the CDR3: TGTGCCAGCAGCTTAGCCCTAGCGGGAGTTGAGACCCAGTACTTC. Translated: CASSLALAGVETQYF.

This clonotype was seen at least ten times. V is TRBV12-3 or TRBV12-4 and J is TRBJ2-3; D remains ambiguous. The CDR3 consists of 15 residues. V was cut by 3 bases and J by 2 bases, with 12 bases left in between. The CDR3 DNA reads TGTGCCAGCAGTTTCCTTAGGATCGACACAGATACGCAGTATTTT. Its protein product is CASSFLRIDTDTQYF.

This clonotype came up a few times. The V gene is TRBV20-1, the J gene TRBJ1-6; 11 nucleotides match TRBD1. Unmatched junction bases numbered 4, after V lost 6 bases and J lost 9 bases. The CDR3 covers 13 residues. CDR1 and CDR2 from the germline V gene are DFQATT and SNEGSKA (reference sequence). The CDR3 region has the DNA TGCAGTGCCCCGGACAGGGGGCCTTCACCCCTCCACTTT. This codes for CSAPDRGPSPLHF.

This clonotype has only a few counts. A much more abundant neighbour one base away suggests this may be a read error. The rearrangement uses TRBV12-3 or TRBV12-4 and TRBJ2-7, with a weak D call TRBD1 (6 bases). V shed 10 bases and J shed 2 bases, with 21 bases lying between them. The CDR3 runs 15 residues. Written as DNA, the CDR3 is TGTGCCAACAGCCCAAGACAGGCTGAACCCTACGAGCAGTACTTC. Amino acids: CANSPRQAEPYEQYF.

This clonotype was seen at least ten times. The chain recombines TRBV11-2 with TRBJ2-7; 7 bases map to TRBD2. Germline V gene sequence: CDR1 SGHAT, CDR2 FQNNGV. CDR3 length: 16 amino acids. Germline trimming cut 5 bases from V and 6 bases from J; bases unmatched to any gene: 16. The CDR3 sequence is CASSPLWGLSISEQYF. For the CDR3, the DNA is TGTGCCAGCAGCCCCCTGTGGGGACTATCAATTTCCGAGCAGTACTTC.

The J gene is TRBJ2-1, the V gene TRBV20-1; 9 bases are a match to TRBD2. Unmatched junction bases numbered 6, after V lost 3 bases and J lost 0 bases. Germline loops: CDR1 DFQATT, CDR2 SNEGSKA (reference sequence). CDR3 length: 16 residues. CDR3 residues: CSASSAGGSSYNEQFF. CDR3 sequence (DNA): TGCAGTGCTAGCTCCGCGGGAGGGAGCTCCTACAATGAGCAGTTCTTC.

This clonotype occurred many times. The chain recombines TRBV2 with TRBJ2-5; 10 bases are shared with TRBD2. Germline V CDR1 and CDR2: SNHLY, FYNNEI. J was trimmed by 5 bases and V by 8 bases; bases with no gene match: 8. The CDR3 contains 14 residues. Here the CDR3 reads CASRRLAGVETQYF. CDR3 bases: TGTGCCAGCCGGCGGCTAGCGGGAGTGGAGACCCAGTACTTC. The variable domain in full, completed from reference TRBV2 and TRBJ2-5, reads EPEVTQTPSHQVTQMGQEVILRCVPISNHLYFYWYRQILGQKVEFLVSFYNNEISEKSEIFDDQFSVERPDGSNFTLKIRSTKLEDSAMYFCASRRLAGVETQYFGPGTRLLVL.

The chain employs TRBV18 and TRBJ2-2; D might be TRBD2 (5 bases). V dropped 0 bases and J dropped 12 bases, with 11 bases sitting between them. Germline V gives CDR1 KGHSH, CDR2 LQKENI. This CDR3 region has 13 residues. CDR3 nucleotides: TGTGCCAGCTCACCACCGATGAGGGAAAAGCTGTTTTTT. This codes for CASSPPMREKLFF.

The chain couples TRBV12-3 or TRBV12-4 to TRBJ2-2, with 7 bases fitting TRBD1. V lost 5 bases and J lost 6; bases outside the gene matches: 6. The CDR3 has 14 amino acids. CDR3 residues: CASSPRGSAGELFF. CDR3 bases: TGTGCCAGCAGTCCCAGGGGGAGCGCCGGGGAGCTGTTTTTT.

The chain has TRBV20-1 and TRBJ2-3, with 9 bases fitting TRBD2. The ends lost 0 bases at V and 1 base at J; junction bases unmatched: 14. The CDR3 has 19 residues. Germline CDR1 and CDR2: DFQATT and SNEGSKA (reference sequence). The CDR3: CSARDLPGRAGGGTDTQYF. CDR3 bases: TGCAGTGCTAGAGATCTACCGGGAAGAGCGGGAGGAGGCACAGATACGCAGTATTTT.

V usage is TRBV29-1 and J usage is TRBJ1-2; D remains unclear. Germline V gene sequence: CDR1 SQVTM, CDR2 ANQGSEA. Trimming pared 7 bases from V and 4 bases from J, leaving 10 bases between. The CDR3 has 11 amino acids. The CDR3 loop reads CSARDLYGYTF. The DNA of the CDR3 is TGCAGCGCCAGAGATCTCTATGGCTACACCTTC.

This clonotype occurred many times. The V and J genes are TRBV19 and TRBJ2-1; 12 nucleotides line up with TRBD2. The CDR3 runs 15 residues. Germline V gene lookup returns CDR1 LNHDA and CDR2 SQIVND (reference sequence). The J segment lost 6 bases and the V segment lost 4 bases, leaving 4 bases of the junction unmatched. The CDR3 sequence: CASSTLAGGVNEQFF. DNA of the CDR3: TGTGCCAGTAGTACACTAGCGGGAGGAGTCAATGAGCAGTTCTTC.

The V and J genes are TRBV5-1 and TRBJ2-1; 9 nucleotides agree with TRBD2. V shed 4 bases and J 7 bases; nucleotides not matched to a gene: 9. The CDR3 spans 15 residues. CDR1 and CDR2 (germline): SGHRS, YFSETQ. In DNA, the CDR3 is TGCGCCAGCAGCCGGCTAGGCGGGAGGGTAAATGAGCAGTTCTTC. Translating it yields CASSRLGGRVNEQFF. Supplemented by reference TRBV5-1 and TRBJ2-1, the full variable domain reads KAGVTQTPRYLIKTRGQQVTLSCSPISGHRSVSWYQQTPGQGLQFLFEYFSETQRNKGNFPGRFSGRQFSNSRSEMNVSTLELGDSALYLCASSRLGGRVNEQFFGPGTRLTVL.

This clonotype was seen a handful of times. The chain carries TRBV28 and TRBJ2-1, with TRBD2 identical over 11 bases. V dropped 3 bases and J dropped 7; count of bases not matched to a gene: 8. Germline V lookup: CDR1 MDHEN, CDR2 SYDVKM. The CDR3 spans 16 residues. This chain's CDR3 is CASSLSGSGRANEQFF. CDR3 in DNA: TGTGCCAGCAGTTTGTCTGGTAGCGGGAGGGCTAATGAGCAGTTCTTC.

This clonotype has more than one count but fewer than ten. The CDR3 here is CAISDSAGFTDTQYF. In nucleotides, the CDR3 is TGTGCCATCAGTGACTCGGCGGGATTTACAGATACGCAGTATTTT. The V call is TRBV10-3, the J call TRBJ2-3, with a weak D call TRBD2 (6 bases). Germline V CDR1 and CDR2: ENHRY, SYGVKD. Trimming cost V 3 bases and J 3 bases, with 13 bases left between them. There are 15 residues in the CDR3.

V gene TRBV20-1 combines with J gene TRBJ2-1; 7 nucleotides line up with TRBD1. This CDR3 contains 13 residues. Germline CDR1 reads DFQATT; CDR2 reads SNEGSKA (reference sequence). Written as DNA, the CDR3 is TGCACCGCCTTCGAGACAGGGTACGGTGAGCAGTTCTTC. Translation: CTAFETGYGEQFF.

There are many counts of this clonotype. The J gene is TRBJ2-7, the V gene TRBV20-1; a possible D gene is TRBD1 (5 bases). This CDR3 is 15 amino acids long. Trimming pared 5 bases from V and 5 bases from J, leaving 22 bases between. Germline CDR1 is DFQATT and CDR2 is SNEGSKA (reference sequence). This CDR3 is CSARRGPLEPHEQYF. The DNA for the CDR3 is TGCAGTGCTCGAAGGGGCCCGTTAGAGCCGCACGAGCAGTACTTC.

This clonotype has ten or more counts. This rearrangement joins TRBV30 to TRBJ2-2; 8 nucleotides match TRBD1. The junction had 9 bases not matched to a gene; V was cut back by 0 bases and J by 6 bases. The CDR3 length is 16 residues. CDR1 is GTSNPN, CDR2 SVGIG, per germline (reference sequence). The CDR3 DNA sequence: TGTGCCTGGAGTGTATGGGGACAGGTTCGTTCCGGGGAGCTGTTTTTT. Translated, it gives CAWSVWGQVRSGELFF.

The genes are TRBV28 and TRBJ1-4, with 7 bases lining up with TRBD1. The CDR3 totals 15 residues. CDR1 is MDHEN and CDR2 is SYDVKM in the germline V gene. The junction had 11 bases not matched to a gene; V was cut back by 5 bases and J by 8 bases. CDR3 DNA: TGTGCCAGCAGTCCGCGACAGGGTTTAGGGGAAAAACTGTTTTTT. Amino acid sequence: CASSPRQGLGEKLFF.

The table lists this clonotype with many counts. V gene TRBV7-2 combines with J gene TRBJ2-7, with 7 bases that match TRBD1. This CDR3 comprises 15 residues. Germline trimming cut 0 bases from V and 3 bases from J; bases unmatched to any gene: 5. Germline loops: CDR1 SGHTA, CDR2 FQGNSA. The CDR3 DNA reads TGTGCCAGCAGCTTAGCGGGGACAGAGCTCTACGAGCAGTACTTC. Translation gives CASSLAGTELYEQYF.

This clonotype was seen repeatedly, ten times or more. The genes are TRBV29-1 and TRBJ2-1; D tentatively fits TRBD1 or TRBD2 (5 bases each). The CDR3 spans 14 residues. From germline, CDR1 is SQVTM and CDR2 ANQGSEA. V gave up 3 bases and J gave up 9 bases, with 18 bases separating them. CDR3 sequence: CSVEEKGTGGEQFF. The CDR3 DNA is TGCAGCGTTGAGGAGAAGGGGACGGGTGGTGAGCAGTTCTTC.

The table lists this clonotype with a few counts. J is TRBJ2-2 and V is TRBV7-9; maybe TRBD2 (6 bases). Per the germline V gene, CDR1 is SEHNR and CDR2 is FQNEAQ (reference sequence). There are 14 residues in the CDR3. Trimming took off 4 bases at V and 6 bases at J, with 12 bases between the two ends. DNA of the CDR3: TGTGCCAGCAGCTCGCGAACGGGAGCCGGGGAGCTGTTTTTT. This translates into CASSSRTGAGELFF.

This chain uses TRBV11-3 with TRBJ1-2, with 9 bases lining up with TRBD1. The V and J ends lost 5 bases and 6 bases, in that order; junction bases with no gene match: 10. Per the germline V gene, CDR1 is SGHNT and CDR2 is YENEEA. The CDR3 is 15 residues long. The CDR3 loop is CASSPVGTGYHGYTF. The DNA of the CDR3 is TGTGCCAGCAGCCCCGTTGGGACAGGGTATCATGGCTACACCTTC.